The sequence of this TCR beta chain was determined in a study of response to subunit inactivated influenza vaccine. TCRdb itself ran the RT-PCR reads through MiXCR, one entry per CDR3 protein. The sample holds roughly 760,000 distinct CDR3 sequences, around 20% seen once. Study-wide points: The authors put forward the suggestion that each seasonal influenza vaccination may bring in only a limited number of new T cells.

Concerning this clonotype: Its antigen remains unidentified.

The sequence derives from a man aged 45 to 65 who received an inactivated influenza vaccine. The sequenced sample was PBMCs from blood, obtained roughly 5 days after vaccination.

The CDR3 region has the DNA TGCGCCAGCAGCCAAGATCGTGGACTAGCGGGGGGGAAAGACACAGATACGCAGTATTTT. It yields the protein CASSQDRGLAGGKDTDTQYF. The V and J genes are TRBV4-1 and TRBJ2-3; 15 positions agree with TRBD2. Trimming cost V 0 bases and J 2 bases; bases outside gene matches: 9. The CDR3 length is 20 residues. Per germline, CDR1 MGHRA and CDR2 YSYEKL.